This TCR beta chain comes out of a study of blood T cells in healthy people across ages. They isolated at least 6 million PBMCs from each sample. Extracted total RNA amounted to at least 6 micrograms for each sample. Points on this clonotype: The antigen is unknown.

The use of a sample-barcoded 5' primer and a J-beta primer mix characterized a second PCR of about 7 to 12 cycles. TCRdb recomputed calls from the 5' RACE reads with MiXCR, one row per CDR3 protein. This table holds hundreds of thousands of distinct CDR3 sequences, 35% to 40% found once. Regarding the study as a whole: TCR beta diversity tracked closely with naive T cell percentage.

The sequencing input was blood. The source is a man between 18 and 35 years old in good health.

CDR3 sequence reads: CASSRTGTGYTF. The DNA of the CDR3 is TGTGCCAGCAGTCGGACAGGGACTGGCTACACCTTC. The J gene is TRBJ1-2, the V gene TRBV6-5, with 8 bases matching TRBD1. V was pared by 5 bases and J by 7 bases, with 3 bases of the junction left unmatched. CDR3 length: 12 amino acids. Germline V gene lookup returns CDR1 MNHEY and CDR2 SVGAGI.